The clone carrying this T cell receptor beta chain was recorded a few times. V trimming: 5 bases; J trimming: 6 bases; junction bases outside the gene matches: 5. The CDR3 spans 13 residues. Germline V lookup: CDR1 LGHDT, CDR2 YNNKEL (reference sequence). This entry is derived from a study of response to subunit inactivated influenza vaccine. MiXCR, run by TCRdb on the RT-PCR reads, gives a single entry per CDR3 protein. The sample lists 500,000 to 600,000 distinct CDR3 sequences, about 11% occurring once. This same sample was also taken into another study, of T cells expressing NK-cell markers. According to that study: It was by 5'RACE template switching with UMIs that TCR beta cDNA was made. Investigators obtained TCR beta repertoires from sorted CD3+CD56+NKG2C+, CD3+CD56+NKG2C- and CD3+CD56-NKG2C+ T cells. Seven of the eight sequenced donors were HCMV-seropositive; one was seronegative.

The V and J genes are TRBV3-1 and TRBJ2-3, with 7 bases lining up with TRBD1. The sequence derives from a man over 45 who received an inactivated influenza vaccine. This material consisted of PBMCs from blood, taken on the day of vaccination. The CDR3 loop is CASSLHRGDTQYF. In DNA, the CDR3 is TGTGCCAGCAGCTTACACAGGGGTGATACGCAGTATTTT.